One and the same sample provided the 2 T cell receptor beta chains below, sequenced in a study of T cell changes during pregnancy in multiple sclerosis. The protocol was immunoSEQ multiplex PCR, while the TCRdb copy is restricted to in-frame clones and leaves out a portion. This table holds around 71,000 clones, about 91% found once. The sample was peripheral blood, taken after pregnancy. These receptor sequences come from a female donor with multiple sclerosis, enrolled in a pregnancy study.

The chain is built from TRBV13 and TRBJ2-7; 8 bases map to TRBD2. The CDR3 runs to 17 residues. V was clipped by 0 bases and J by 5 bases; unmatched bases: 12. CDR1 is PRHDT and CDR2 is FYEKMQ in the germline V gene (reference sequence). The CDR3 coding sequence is TGTGCCAGCAGCTTAGGCCCCTTCAGGACTAGCCTTCACGAGCAGTACTTC. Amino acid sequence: CASSLGPFRTSLHEQYF.

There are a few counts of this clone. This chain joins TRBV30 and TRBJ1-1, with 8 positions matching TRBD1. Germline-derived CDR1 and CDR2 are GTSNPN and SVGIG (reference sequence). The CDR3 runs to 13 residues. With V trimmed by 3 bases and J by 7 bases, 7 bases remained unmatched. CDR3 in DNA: TGTGCCTGGAGGGGGACAGGCGGGGGTGAAGCTTTCTTT. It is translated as CAWRGTGGGEAFF.